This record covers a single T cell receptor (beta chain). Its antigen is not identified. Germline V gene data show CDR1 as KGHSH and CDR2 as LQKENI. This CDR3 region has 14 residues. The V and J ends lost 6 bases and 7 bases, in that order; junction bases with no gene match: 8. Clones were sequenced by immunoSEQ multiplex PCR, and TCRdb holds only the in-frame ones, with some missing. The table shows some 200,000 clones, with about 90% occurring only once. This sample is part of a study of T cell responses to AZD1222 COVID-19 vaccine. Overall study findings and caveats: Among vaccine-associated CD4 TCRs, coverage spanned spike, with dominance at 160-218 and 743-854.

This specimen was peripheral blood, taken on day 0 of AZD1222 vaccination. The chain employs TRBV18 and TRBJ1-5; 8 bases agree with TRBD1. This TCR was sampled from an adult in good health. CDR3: CASSPDRVQQPQHF. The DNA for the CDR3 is TGTGCCAGCTCCCCGGACAGGGTGCAACAGCCCCAGCATTTT.